The 27 T cell receptor beta chains presented below share a single source sample, sequenced in a study of cytomegalovirus exposure and HLA in healthy donors. The primer mix had 60 Vbeta and 13 Jbeta primers. The table came from immunoSEQ multiplex PCR; TCRdb's copy has only in-frame clones and leaves some out. The repertoire includes about 190,000 clones, around 87% of them detected once, and about 1.2% sits in the top ten. The sequenced sample was PBMCs. These receptors all stem from a man aged 25-45 years in good health and CMV-seronegative.

This chain joins TRBV5-1 and TRBJ1-5; the match to TRBD1 covers 7 bases. The ends lost 0 bases at V and 4 bases at J; junction bases unmatched: 4. This CDR3 has 15 residues. Germline V gene data show CDR1 as SGHRS and CDR2 as YFSETQ. This CDR3 is CASSLAGTENQPQHF. DNA for the CDR3: TGCGCCAGCAGCTTGGCCGGGACAGAGAATCAGCCCCAGCATTTT.

J is TRBJ1-2 and V is TRBV5-4; D gene uncertain. With 0 bases removed from V and 4 bases from J, the gap between germline ends came to 7 bases. The CDR3 is 13 residues long. From germline, CDR1 is SGHNT and CDR2 YYREEE (reference sequence). DNA for the CDR3: TGTGCCAGCAGCTTGGACAGTTCCTATGGCTACACCTTC. This translates into CASSLDSSYGYTF.

This sequence joins TRBV5-4 and TRBJ2-1; no clear D gene. Germline CDR1 is SGHNT and CDR2 is YYREEE (reference sequence). The CDR3 is 17 amino acids. Trimming took off 1 base at V and 6 bases at J, with 20 bases between the two ends. The CDR3 loop is CASSLLYQASNSNEQFF. The DNA for the CDR3 is TGTGCCAGCAGCTTGCTCTATCAGGCCTCTAATAGCAATGAGCAGTTCTTC.

Only a few counts were recorded for this clone. The genes are TRBV4-3 and TRBJ2-1; tentative D call: TRBD1 (6 bases). CDR1 LGHNA and CDR2 YSLEER come from the germline V gene. The CDR3 runs to 17 residues. V lost 0 bases and J lost 5, with 17 bases in between. The CDR3 nucleotides are TGCGCCAGCAGCCAAGACCAACAGGGTGGAATTAACAATGAGCAGTTCTTC. This codes for CASSQDQQGGINNEQFF.

The V and J genes are TRBV5-6 and TRBJ2-5; 7 nucleotides align to TRBD1. Germline lookup yields CDR1 SGHDT and CDR2 YYEEEE. The CDR3 has 15 residues. With 2 bases clipped from V and 2 bases from J, the junction kept 6 bases outside the gene matches. The CDR3 sequence: CASSLSYRGQETQYF. CDR3 sequence (DNA): TGTGCCAGCAGCTTAAGTTACAGGGGTCAAGAGACCCAGTACTTC.

The J gene is TRBJ1-6, the V gene TRBV18; D call uncertain. Germline loops: CDR1 KGHSH, CDR2 LQKENI. The V gene lost 2 bases and the J gene lost 6 bases, with 8 bases spanning the gap. CDR3 length: 14 residues. DNA for the CDR3: TGTGCCAGCTCACCAGAGACAAGTAATTCACCCCTCCACTTT. It translates to CASSPETSNSPLHF.

The rearrangement joins TRBV7-9 to TRBJ2-5; 7 nucleotides align to TRBD2. The CDR3 is made up of 15 amino acids. Trimming cost V 4 bases and J 1 base; bases outside gene matches: 6. CDR1 and CDR2 (germline): SEHNR, FQNEAQ (reference sequence). CDR3 DNA: TGTGCCAGCAGCTCCCTAGCGGATGCCCAAGAGACCCAGTACTTC. This sequence encodes CASSSLADAQETQYF.

This chain connects TRBV19 to TRBJ1-2; D gene uncertain. Deletions cut 6 bases from V and 8 bases from J, with 19 bases between. The length of the CDR3 is 14 residues. CDR1 and CDR2 from the germline V gene are LNHDA and SQIVND (reference sequence). The CDR3 region has the DNA TGTGCCAGTAGCAGGACGGACTACGTGGTCGGCTACACCTTC. As protein: CASSRTDYVVGYTF.

V is TRBV6-5 and J is TRBJ2-5; TRBD1 might be the D (5 bases). The end of the DNA fits TRBJ2-7 better, so the J call may be wrong. In germline, CDR1 is MNHEY, CDR2 SVGAGI. This CDR3 has 11 amino acids. This chain's CDR3 is CASTQGSEQYF. As DNA, the CDR3 is TGTGCCAGCACCCAGGGCTCCGAGCAGTACTTC.

The chain combines TRBV28 with TRBJ1-4; D is perhaps TRBD1 (6 bases). V lost 6 bases and J lost 7, with 18 bases in between. CDR1 MDHEN and CDR2 SYDVKM come from the germline V gene. This CDR3 has 15 amino acids. The CDR3 loop is CASSTLSRDTEKLFF. DNA for the CDR3: TGTGCCAGCAGCACCCTCAGCCGGGACACTGAAAAACTGTTTTTT. The variable domain in full, with the rest retrieved from reference TRBV28 and TRBJ1-4, is DVKVTQSSRYLVKRTGEKVFLECVQDMDHENMFWYRQDPGLGLRLIYFSYDVKMKEKGDIPEGYSVSREKKERFSLILESASTNQTSMYLCASSTLSRDTEKLFFGSGTQLSVL.

This clone has only one observation. The V gene is TRBV11-2, the J gene TRBJ1-4; the D is unclear. The V gene lost 3 bases and the J gene lost 7 bases, with 6 bases spanning the gap. The CDR3 is 12 amino acids. CDR1 SGHAT and CDR2 FQNNGV come from the germline V gene. DNA of the CDR3: TGTGCCAGCAGCTTGGCCTTTGAAAAACTGTTTTTT. Translation gives CASSLAFEKLFF. The whole variable domain, filled in from reference TRBV11-2 and TRBJ1-4, reads EAGVAQSPRYKIIEKRQSVAFWCNPISGHATLYWYQQILGQGPKLLIQFQNNGVVDDSQLPKDRFSAERLKGVDSTLKIQPAKLEDSAVYLCASSLAFEKLFFGSGTQLSVL.

V usage is TRBV6-5 and J usage is TRBJ1-2; 8 positions agree with TRBD1. The germline gives CDR1 MNHEY, CDR2 SVGAGI. V shed 7 bases, J shed 3 bases, and the junction held 7 bases outside the gene matches. The CDR3 loop spans 14 amino acids. CDR3 sequence: CASNKNRGYYGYTF. The CDR3 nucleotides are TGTGCCAGCAATAAGAACAGGGGGTACTATGGCTACACCTTC.

This chain joins TRBV2 and TRBJ1-2, with D possibly matching TRBD1 (5 bases). The CDR3 consists of 15 residues. Trimming took 7 bases from V and 3 from J, leaving 18 bases between them. Germline CDR1 reads SNHLY; CDR2 reads FYNNEI. In DNA form, the CDR3 reads TGTGCCAGCACCGGAGGGCCCGGGGGTGACTATGGCTACACCTTC. This sequence encodes CASTGGPGGDYGYTF. The full variable domain, completed using reference TRBV2 and TRBJ1-2, is EPEVTQTPSHQVTQMGQEVILRCVPISNHLYFYWYRQILGQKVEFLVSFYNNEISEKSEIFDDQFSVERPDGSNFTLKIRSTKLEDSAMYFCASTGGPGGDYGYTFGSGTRLTVV.

This clone was seen only once. The chain has TRBV4-3 and TRBJ2-1, with 10 positions matching TRBD2. The CDR3 is made up of 18 amino acids. From germline, CDR1 is LGHNA and CDR2 YSLEER. J gave up 6 bases and V 0 bases, and 11 bases lay outside the gene matches. CDR3 sequence reads: CASSQDLVTSGVGNEQFF. The DNA for the CDR3 is TGCGCCAGCAGCCAAGATCTTGTAACTAGCGGGGTGGGCAATGAGCAGTTCTTC.

J is TRBJ2-7 and V is TRBV6-5; 10 nucleotides align to TRBD1. V lost 2 bases and J lost 7; bases outside the gene matches: 5. Germline CDR1 and CDR2: MNHEY and SVGAGI. CDR3 size: 14 residues. The CDR3 bases are TGTGCCAGCAGTTACGACAGGGGGCTGGGAGAGCAGTACTTC. Amino acid sequence: CASSYDRGLGEQYF.

The chain couples TRBV10-3 to TRBJ2-2; D ambiguous. Per the germline V gene, CDR1 is ENHRY and CDR2 is SYGVKD. Trimming removed 8 bases from V and 0 bases from J, with 13 bases in between. The CDR3 is 15 amino acids. The CDR3 region is CAIPRSHANTGELFF. CDR3 nucleotides: TGTGCCATCCCCAGATCCCACGCGAACACCGGGGAGCTGTTTTTT.

The chain links TRBV5-1 to TRBJ1-5; 8 positions agree with TRBD1. This CDR3 spans 15 amino acids. With 4 bases clipped from V and 2 bases from J, the junction kept 5 bases outside the gene matches. Per the germline V gene, CDR1 is SGHRS and CDR2 is YFSETQ. The CDR3 region is CASSTGQGRNQPQHF. The DNA of the CDR3 is TGCGCCAGCAGCACCGGACAGGGACGCAATCAGCCCCAGCATTTT.

The chain carries TRBV4-1 and TRBJ2-5; 7 bases match TRBD2. The J call may be in error: the DNA end matches TRBJ2-7 better. The CDR3 has 14 amino acids. CDR1 is MGHRA, CDR2 YSYEKL, per germline. The CDR3 region has the DNA TGCGCCAGCAGCTTACCGGGGGGACGATACGAGCAGTACTTC. Protein sequence: CASSLPGGRYEQYF.

The chain joins TRBV4-1 to TRBJ2-2; TRBD2 matches at 10 bases. CDR3 size: 18 residues. V dropped 0 bases and J dropped 4; count of bases not matched to a gene: 8. In germline, CDR1 is MGHRA, CDR2 YSYEKL. CDR3 DNA: TGCGCCAGCAGCCAAGACGCCCTAGCGGGAGCGAGCACCGGGGAGCTGTTTTTT. Amino acids: CASSQDALAGASTGELFF.

The rearrangement uses TRBV7-2 and TRBJ2-7, with no clear D. The V end lost 1 base, the J end lost 5 bases, and 15 bases lay between the germline ends. Germline V lookup: CDR1 SGHTA, CDR2 FQGNSA. The CDR3 loop spans 15 amino acids. The CDR3 coding sequence is TGTGCCAGCAGCTTAGGTGGAGTAATAGGCGACGAGCAGTACTTC. Protein product: CASSLGGVIGDEQYF.

The rearrangement links TRBV19 to TRBJ2-2, with TRBD1 identical over 9 bases. V lost 5 bases, J lost 4 bases, and 5 bases stayed unmatched. This CDR3 is 15 amino acids long. The germline V gene encodes CDR1 LNHDA and CDR2 SQIVND (reference sequence). CDR3 DNA: TGTGCCAGTAGTTCCGGGACAGGGTTCACCGGGGAGCTGTTTTTT. Its protein product is CASSSGTGFTGELFF.

The chain carries TRBV14 and TRBJ2-1, with D hard to call. The V gene's germline CDR1 is SGHDN and CDR2 FVKESK. Trimming stripped 4 bases from V and 7 bases from J, with 14 bases between. CDR3 size: 14 residues. CDR3 nucleotide sequence: TGTGCCAGCAGCCCAGAACTCTGGTATAATGAGCAGTTCTTC. Translation gives CASSPELWYNEQFF.

J is TRBJ1-4 and V is TRBV6-6; D is unclear. V lost 2 bases and J 5 bases, leaving 6 bases between the germline ends. CDR3 length: 13 residues. CDR1 is MNHNY, CDR2 SVGAGI, per germline (reference sequence). This CDR3 reads CASSYLQNEKLFF. CDR3 DNA: TGTGCCAGCAGTTACCTTCAGAATGAAAAACTGTTTTTT.

This clone is a singleton in its sample. The chain couples TRBV5-5 to TRBJ1-6, with 8 nucleotides matching TRBD1. V lost 1 base, J lost 10 bases, and 7 bases stayed unmatched. The CDR3 runs 15 residues. Germline V gives CDR1 SGHKS, CDR2 YYEKEE (reference sequence). The CDR3 spells CASSLFGQGGSPLHF. The CDR3 DNA reads TGTGCCAGCAGCTTGTTCGGACAGGGAGGCTCACCCCTCCACTTT. The full variable domain, with the rest looked up from reference TRBV5-5 and TRBJ1-6, is DAGVTQSPTHLIKTRGQQVTLRCSPISGHKSVSWYQQVLGQGPQFIFQYYEKEERGRGNFPDRFSARQFPNYSSELNVNALLLGDSALYLCASSLFGQGGSPLHFGNGTRLTVT.

The CDR3 spells CASSLSPTWRESGEQYF. CDR3 nucleotide sequence: TGTGCCAGCAGTTTATCCCCCACGTGGCGGGAGTCAGGAGAGCAGTACTTC. The rearrangement links TRBV28 to TRBJ2-7; TRBD2 matches 7 bases. The CDR3 is 17 amino acids. After removal of 1 base from V and 7 bases from J, the junction contained 16 bases not matched to a gene. Per the germline V gene, CDR1 is MDHEN and CDR2 is SYDVKM.

This clone appeared a few times. This sequence joins TRBV19 and TRBJ1-1; D may be TRBD1 (6 bases). Trimming took 1 base from V and 3 from J, leaving 9 bases between them. CDR1 and CDR2 (germline): LNHDA, SQIVND (reference sequence). This CDR3 region has 14 residues. For the CDR3, the DNA is TGTGCCAGTAGTATAGGGGGGCGATACACTGAAGCTTTCTTT. Translation gives CASSIGGRYTEAFF.

The chain has TRBV19 and TRBJ2-3; weak D call: TRBD1 (5 bases). The germline V and J ends were trimmed by 4 bases and 2 bases, with 13 bases remaining between them. The CDR3 runs to 15 residues. Germline-derived CDR1 and CDR2 are LNHDA and SQIVND (reference sequence). Written as DNA, the CDR3 is TGTGCCAGTAGTAACCAGGGTTATAACACAGATACGCAGTATTTT. It yields the protein CASSNQGYNTDTQYF.